Following are 6 T cell receptor beta chains from one sample sequenced in a study of liver allograft versus peripheral blood T cells (dated by TCRdb to about 2020). Study-level background: The study compared T cell receptor repertoires found within transplanted livers against repertoires in the peripheral blood of liver transplant recipients.

Instrument on record: Illumina MiSeq. The public reads were reprocessed in TCRdb via fastp at Q25 and MiXCR, keeping in-frame beta chains. Entries that share a CDR3 protein sequence are merged under the most common genes and DNA. Across this sample there are around 6,400 distinct CDR3 sequences, with 15% to 20% seen only once. The top ten hold approximately 2.7% of the sample. These receptors came from a human patient who had a liver transplant. Where a transplant has occurred, the graft donor may have supplied some of the T cells.

This clonotype appeared many times. Written as DNA, the CDR3 is TGTGCCAGTAGTATTCCGGGGGCACAGCCCCAGCATTTT. Translated, it gives CASSIPGAQPQHF. The V and J genes are TRBV19 and TRBJ1-5; TRBD1 might be the D (6 bases). V lost 3 bases and J lost 7, with 10 bases in between. The CDR3 is 13 amino acids. Germline V gene data show CDR1 as LNHDA and CDR2 as SQIVND (reference sequence).

This clonotype was seen more than once but under ten times. The chain recombines TRBV28 with TRBJ2-5, with unresolved D. The V end was cut by 7 bases, the J end by 2 bases, with 5 bases between. Germline V gene lookup returns CDR1 MDHEN and CDR2 SYDVKM. The CDR3 consists of 11 residues. In nucleotides, the CDR3 is TGTGCCAGCATGACACAAGAGACCCAGTACTTC. It yields the protein CASMTQETQYF. Together with reference TRBV28 and TRBJ2-5, the CDR3 gives the full variable domain: DVKVTQSSRYLVKRTGEKVFLECVQDMDHENMFWYRQDPGLGLRLIYFSYDVKMKEKGDIPEGYSVSREKKERFSLILESASTNQTSMYLCASMTQETQYFGPGTRLLVL.

By sample fraction, this clonotype is medium-sized. The V gene is TRBV15, the J gene TRBJ2-1; TRBD2 agrees at 9 bases. The ends lost 1 base at V and 7 bases at J; junction bases unmatched: 5. CDR1 is LNHNV, CDR2 YYDKDF, per germline (reference sequence). There are 15 residues in the CDR3. DNA of the CDR3: TGTGCCACCAGCAGAGCGGGACTAGCATTAAATGAGCAGTTCTTC. Protein product: CATSRAGLALNEQFF.

Within the sample, this clonotype is medium-sized. The chain recombines TRBV6-5 with TRBJ1-2; TRBD1 might be the D (6 bases). Germline V gene sequence: CDR1 MNHEY, CDR2 SVGAGI. This CDR3 comprises 14 residues. V was cut by 4 bases and J by 8 bases, with 17 bases left in between. Here the CDR3 DNA reads TGTGCCAGCAGTTCGGGCAGGGGTACAAGGGGCTACACCTTC. This sequence encodes CASSSGRGTRGYTF.

By share, this clonotype counts as medium-sized. This chain links TRBV6-6 with TRBJ2-2; 10 bases agree with TRBD2. The CDR3 has 16 amino acids. After removal of 5 bases from V and 4 bases from J, the junction contained 7 bases not matched to a gene. The germline gives CDR1 MNHNY, CDR2 SVGAGI (reference sequence). The CDR3 is CASSGAGTSATGELFF. The CDR3 nucleotides read TGTGCCAGCAGTGGGGCCGGGACTAGCGCCACCGGGGAGCTGTTTTTT.

This clonotype was counted a few times. CDR3 nucleotides: TGCAGTGCTATTCCCGGGACTAGCGGGACCGCTGCCGAGCAGTACTTC. Translated: CSAIPGTSGTAAEQYF. The chain joins TRBV20-1 to TRBJ2-7; 13 bases are a match to TRBD2. Per germline, CDR1 DFQATT and CDR2 SNEGSKA (reference sequence). The CDR3 sequence is 16 residues long. V dropped 4 bases and J dropped 6; count of bases not matched to a gene: 12.